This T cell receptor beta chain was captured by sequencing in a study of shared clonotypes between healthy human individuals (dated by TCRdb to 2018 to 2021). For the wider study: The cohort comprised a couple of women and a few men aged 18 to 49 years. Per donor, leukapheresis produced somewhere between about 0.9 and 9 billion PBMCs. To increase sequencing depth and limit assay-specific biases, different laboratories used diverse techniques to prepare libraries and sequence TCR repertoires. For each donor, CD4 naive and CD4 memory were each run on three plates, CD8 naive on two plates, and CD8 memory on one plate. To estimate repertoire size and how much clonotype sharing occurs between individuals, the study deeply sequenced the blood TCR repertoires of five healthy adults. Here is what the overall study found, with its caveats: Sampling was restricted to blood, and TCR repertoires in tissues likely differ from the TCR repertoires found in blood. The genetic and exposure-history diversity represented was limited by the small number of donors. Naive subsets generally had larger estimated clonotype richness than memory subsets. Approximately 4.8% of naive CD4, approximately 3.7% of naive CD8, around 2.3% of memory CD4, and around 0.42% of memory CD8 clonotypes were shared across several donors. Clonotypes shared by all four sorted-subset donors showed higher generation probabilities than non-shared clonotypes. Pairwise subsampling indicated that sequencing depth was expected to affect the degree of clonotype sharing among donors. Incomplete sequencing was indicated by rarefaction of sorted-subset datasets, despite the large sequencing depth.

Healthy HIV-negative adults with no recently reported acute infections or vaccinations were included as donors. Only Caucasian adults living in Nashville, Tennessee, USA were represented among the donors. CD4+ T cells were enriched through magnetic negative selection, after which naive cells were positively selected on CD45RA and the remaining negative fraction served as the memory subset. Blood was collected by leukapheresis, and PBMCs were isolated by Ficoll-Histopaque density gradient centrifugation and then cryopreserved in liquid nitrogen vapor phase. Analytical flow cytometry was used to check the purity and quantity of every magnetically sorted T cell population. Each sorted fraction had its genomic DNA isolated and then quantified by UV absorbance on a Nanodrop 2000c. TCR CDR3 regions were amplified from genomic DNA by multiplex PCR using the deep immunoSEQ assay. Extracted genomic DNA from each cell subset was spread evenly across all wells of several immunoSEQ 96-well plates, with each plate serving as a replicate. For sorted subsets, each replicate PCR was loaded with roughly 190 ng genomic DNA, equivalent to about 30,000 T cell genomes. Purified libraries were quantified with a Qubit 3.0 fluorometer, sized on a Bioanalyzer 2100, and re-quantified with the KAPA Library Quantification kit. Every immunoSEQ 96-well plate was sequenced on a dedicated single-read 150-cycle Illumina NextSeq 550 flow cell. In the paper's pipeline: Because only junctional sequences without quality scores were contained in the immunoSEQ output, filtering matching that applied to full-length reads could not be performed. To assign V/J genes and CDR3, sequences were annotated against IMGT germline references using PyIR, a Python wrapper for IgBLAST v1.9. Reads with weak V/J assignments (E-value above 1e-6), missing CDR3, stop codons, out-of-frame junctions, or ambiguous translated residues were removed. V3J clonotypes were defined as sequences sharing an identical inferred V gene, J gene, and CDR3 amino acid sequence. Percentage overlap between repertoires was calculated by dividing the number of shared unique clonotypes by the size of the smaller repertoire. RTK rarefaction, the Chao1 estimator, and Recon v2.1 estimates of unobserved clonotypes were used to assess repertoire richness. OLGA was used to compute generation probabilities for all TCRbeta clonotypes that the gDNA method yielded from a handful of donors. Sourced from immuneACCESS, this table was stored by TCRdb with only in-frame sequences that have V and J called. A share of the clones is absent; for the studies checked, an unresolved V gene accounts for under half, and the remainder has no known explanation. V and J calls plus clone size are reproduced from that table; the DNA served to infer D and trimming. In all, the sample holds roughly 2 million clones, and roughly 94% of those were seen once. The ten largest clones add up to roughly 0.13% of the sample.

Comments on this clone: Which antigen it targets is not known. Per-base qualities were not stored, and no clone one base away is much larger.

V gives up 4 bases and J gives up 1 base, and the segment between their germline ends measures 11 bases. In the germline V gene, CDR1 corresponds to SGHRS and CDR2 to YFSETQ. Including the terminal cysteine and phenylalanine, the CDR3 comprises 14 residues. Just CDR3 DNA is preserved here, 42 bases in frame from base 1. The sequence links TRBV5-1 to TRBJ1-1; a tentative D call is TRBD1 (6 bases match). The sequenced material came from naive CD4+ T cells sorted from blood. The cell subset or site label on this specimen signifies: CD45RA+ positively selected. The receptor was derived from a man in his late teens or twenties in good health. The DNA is TGCGCCAGCAGCACCCGAGGGGGGAACACTGAAGCTTTCTTT. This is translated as CASSTRGGNTEAFF.